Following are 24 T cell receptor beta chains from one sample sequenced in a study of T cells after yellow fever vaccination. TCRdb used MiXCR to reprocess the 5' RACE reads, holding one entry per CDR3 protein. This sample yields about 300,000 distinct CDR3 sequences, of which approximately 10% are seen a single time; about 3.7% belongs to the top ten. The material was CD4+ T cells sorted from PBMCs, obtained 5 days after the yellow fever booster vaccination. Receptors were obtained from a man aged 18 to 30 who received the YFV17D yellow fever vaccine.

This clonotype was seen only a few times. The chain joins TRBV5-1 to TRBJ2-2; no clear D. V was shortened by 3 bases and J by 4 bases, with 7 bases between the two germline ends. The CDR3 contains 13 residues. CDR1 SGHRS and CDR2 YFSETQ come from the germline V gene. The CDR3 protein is CASSYQATGELFF. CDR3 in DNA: TGCGCCAGCAGCTACCAGGCCACCGGGGAGCTGTTTTTT.

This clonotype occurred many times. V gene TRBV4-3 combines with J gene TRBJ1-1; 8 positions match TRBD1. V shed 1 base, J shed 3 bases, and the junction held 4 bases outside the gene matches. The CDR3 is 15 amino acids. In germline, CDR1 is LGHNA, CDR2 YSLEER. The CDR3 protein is CASSQADREYTEAFF. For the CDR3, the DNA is TGCGCCAGCAGCCAAGCGGACAGGGAGTACACTGAAGCTTTCTTT.

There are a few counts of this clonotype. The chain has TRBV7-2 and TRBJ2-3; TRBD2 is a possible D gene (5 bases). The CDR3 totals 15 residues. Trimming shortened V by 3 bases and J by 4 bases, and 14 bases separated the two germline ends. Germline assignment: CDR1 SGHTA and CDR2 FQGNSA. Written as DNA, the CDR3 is TGTGCCAGCAGCTTGTCCGGGGTGTCGGCAGATACGCAGTATTTT. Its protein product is CASSLSGVSADTQYF.

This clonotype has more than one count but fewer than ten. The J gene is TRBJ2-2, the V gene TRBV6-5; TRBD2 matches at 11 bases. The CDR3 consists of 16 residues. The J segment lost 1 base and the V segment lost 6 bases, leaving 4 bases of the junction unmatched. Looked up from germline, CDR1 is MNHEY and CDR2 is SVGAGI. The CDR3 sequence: CASRSLAGGNTGELFF. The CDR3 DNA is TGTGCCAGCAGATCCCTAGCGGGGGGGAACACCGGGGAGCTGTTTTTT.

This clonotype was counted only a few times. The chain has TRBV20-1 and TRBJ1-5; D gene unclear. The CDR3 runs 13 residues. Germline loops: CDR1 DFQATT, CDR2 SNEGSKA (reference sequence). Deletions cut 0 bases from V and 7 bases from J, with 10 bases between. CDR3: CSARETGYQPQHF. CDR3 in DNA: TGCAGTGCTAGAGAGACTGGATACCAGCCCCAGCATTTT.

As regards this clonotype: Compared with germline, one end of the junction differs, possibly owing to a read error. Here the CDR3 reads CASSVDREEPAFF. In DNA form, the CDR3 reads TGTGCCAGTAGTGTAGACAGGGAGGAGCCAGCTTTCTTT. This sequence joins TRBV19 and TRBJ1-1; 7 nucleotides agree with TRBD1. Looked up from germline, CDR1 is LNHDA and CDR2 is SQIVND (reference sequence). This CDR3 is built from 13 residues.

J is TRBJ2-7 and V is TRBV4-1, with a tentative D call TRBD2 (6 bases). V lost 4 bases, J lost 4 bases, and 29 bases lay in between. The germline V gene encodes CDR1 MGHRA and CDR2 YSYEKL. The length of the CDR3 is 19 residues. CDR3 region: CASSRGPVISSGLGYEQYF. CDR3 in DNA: TGCGCCAGCAGCCGGGGCCCGGTAATTAGTAGCGGCCTCGGATACGAGCAGTACTTC.

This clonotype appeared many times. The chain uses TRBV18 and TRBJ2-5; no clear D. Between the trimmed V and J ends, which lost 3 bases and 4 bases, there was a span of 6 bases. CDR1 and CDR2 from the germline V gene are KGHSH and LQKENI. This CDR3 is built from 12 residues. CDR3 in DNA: TGTGCCAGCTCACCCACGAGAGAGACCCAGTACTTC. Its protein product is CASSPTRETQYF.

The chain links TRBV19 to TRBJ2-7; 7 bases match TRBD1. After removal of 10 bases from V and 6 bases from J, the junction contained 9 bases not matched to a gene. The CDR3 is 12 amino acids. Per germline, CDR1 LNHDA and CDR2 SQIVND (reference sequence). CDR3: CATWDRRFEQYF. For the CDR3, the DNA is TGTGCCACCTGGGACAGAAGATTCGAGCAGTACTTC.

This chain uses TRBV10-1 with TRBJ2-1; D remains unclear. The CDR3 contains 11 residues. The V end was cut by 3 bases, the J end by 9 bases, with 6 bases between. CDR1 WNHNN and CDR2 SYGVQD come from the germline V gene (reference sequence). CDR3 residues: CASSDDGEQFF. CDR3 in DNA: TGCGCCAGCAGTGATGACGGTGAGCAGTTCTTC.

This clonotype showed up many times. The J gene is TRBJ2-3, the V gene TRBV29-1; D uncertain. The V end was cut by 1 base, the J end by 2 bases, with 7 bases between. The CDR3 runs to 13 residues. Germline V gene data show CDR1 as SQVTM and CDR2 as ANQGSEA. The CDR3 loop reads CSVEGEHTDTQYF. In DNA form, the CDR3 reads TGCAGCGTTGAAGGAGAGCACACAGATACGCAGTATTTT.

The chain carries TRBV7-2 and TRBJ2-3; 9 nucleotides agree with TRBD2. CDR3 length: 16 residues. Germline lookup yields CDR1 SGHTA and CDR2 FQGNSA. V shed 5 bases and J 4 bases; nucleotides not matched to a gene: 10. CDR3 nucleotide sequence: TGTGCCAGCAGCCCAAGCGGGGGGCTTGCCCCAGATACGCAGTATTTT. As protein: CASSPSGGLAPDTQYF.

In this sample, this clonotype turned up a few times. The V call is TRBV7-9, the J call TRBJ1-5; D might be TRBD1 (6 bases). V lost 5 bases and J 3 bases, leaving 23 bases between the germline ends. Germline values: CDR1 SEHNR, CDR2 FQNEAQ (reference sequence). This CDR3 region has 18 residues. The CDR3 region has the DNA TGTGCCAGCAGCGGAACGATGGCCGGGACAAAGTTCAATCAGCCCCAGCATTTT. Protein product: CASSGTMAGTKFNQPQHF.

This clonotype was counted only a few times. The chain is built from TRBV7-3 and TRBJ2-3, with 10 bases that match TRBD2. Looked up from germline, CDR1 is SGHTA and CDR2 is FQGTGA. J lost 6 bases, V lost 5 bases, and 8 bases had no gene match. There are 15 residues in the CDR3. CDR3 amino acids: CASSLRLAGGDTQYF. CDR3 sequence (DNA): TGTGCCAGCAGCCTGAGACTAGCGGGTGGTGATACGCAGTATTTT.

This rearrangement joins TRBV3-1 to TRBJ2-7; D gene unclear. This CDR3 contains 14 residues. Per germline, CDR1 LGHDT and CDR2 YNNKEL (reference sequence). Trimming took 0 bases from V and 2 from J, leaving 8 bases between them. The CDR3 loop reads CASSQEAATYEQYF. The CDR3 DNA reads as TGTGCCAGCAGCCAAGAGGCAGCCACCTACGAGCAGTACTTC.

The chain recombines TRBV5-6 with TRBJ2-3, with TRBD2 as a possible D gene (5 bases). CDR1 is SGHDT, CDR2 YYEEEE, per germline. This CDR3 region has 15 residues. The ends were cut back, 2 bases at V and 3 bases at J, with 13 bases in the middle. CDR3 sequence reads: CASSFEFRGTDTQYF. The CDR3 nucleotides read TGTGCCAGCAGCTTCGAGTTCCGGGGAACAGATACGCAGTATTTT.

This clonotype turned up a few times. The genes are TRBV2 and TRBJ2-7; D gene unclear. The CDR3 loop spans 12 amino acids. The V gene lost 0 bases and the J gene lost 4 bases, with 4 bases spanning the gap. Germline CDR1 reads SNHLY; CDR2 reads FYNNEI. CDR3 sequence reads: CASSEASYEQYV. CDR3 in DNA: TGTGCCAGCAGTGAAGCATCTTACGAGCAGTACGTC.

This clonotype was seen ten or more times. CDR3 loop: CASSLGHFSGANVLTF. Written as DNA, the CDR3 is TGTGCCAGCAGCTTAGGACATTTCTCTGGGGCCAACGTCCTGACTTTC. The chain links TRBV7-2 to TRBJ2-6; D is ambiguous. In germline, CDR1 is SGHTA, CDR2 FQGNSA. There are 16 residues in the CDR3. Trimming stripped 1 base from V and 0 bases from J, with 7 bases between.

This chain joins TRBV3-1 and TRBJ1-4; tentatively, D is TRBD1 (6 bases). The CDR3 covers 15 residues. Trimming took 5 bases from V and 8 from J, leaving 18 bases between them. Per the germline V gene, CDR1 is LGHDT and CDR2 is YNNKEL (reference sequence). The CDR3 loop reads CASSSTRGRREKLFF. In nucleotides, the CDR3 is TGTGCCAGCAGCTCAACCAGGGGCAGAAGAGAAAAACTGTTTTTT.

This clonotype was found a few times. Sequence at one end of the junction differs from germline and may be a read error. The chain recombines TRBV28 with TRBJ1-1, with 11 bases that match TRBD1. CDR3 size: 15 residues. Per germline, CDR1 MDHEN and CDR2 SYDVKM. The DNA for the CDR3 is TGTGCCAGCAGTTTTCCCGGGACAGGGGGAATTGAAGTTTTCTTT. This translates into CASSFPGTGGIEVFF. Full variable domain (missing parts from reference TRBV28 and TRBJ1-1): DVKVTQSSRYLVKRTGEKVFLECVQDMDHENMFWYRQDPGLGLRLIYFSYDVKMKEKGDIPEGYSVSREKKERFSLILESASTNQTSMYLCASSFPGTGGIEVFFGQGTRLTVV.

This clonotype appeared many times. The CDR3 here is CASSSGTPGTDTQYF. The CDR3 DNA reads TGTGCCAGCTCATCCGGGACTCCCGGCACAGATACGCAGTATTTT. The chain carries TRBV18 and TRBJ2-3; a possible D gene is TRBD2 (6 bases). The CDR3 sequence is 15 residues long. The V gene lost 5 bases and the J gene lost 1 base, with 13 bases spanning the gap. Germline values: CDR1 KGHSH, CDR2 LQKENI.

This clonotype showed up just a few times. CDR3 in DNA: TGTGCCAGCAGCCGCGGGGTAGCGGGGGGGCCCCGAGGGGAGACCCAGTACTTC. Protein: CASSRGVAGGPRGETQYF. The chain is built from TRBV7-2 and TRBJ2-5; TRBD2 agrees at 11 bases. The CDR3 consists of 18 residues. Trimming removed 5 bases from V and 5 bases from J; junction bases left unmatched: 16. From germline, CDR1 is SGHTA and CDR2 FQGNSA.

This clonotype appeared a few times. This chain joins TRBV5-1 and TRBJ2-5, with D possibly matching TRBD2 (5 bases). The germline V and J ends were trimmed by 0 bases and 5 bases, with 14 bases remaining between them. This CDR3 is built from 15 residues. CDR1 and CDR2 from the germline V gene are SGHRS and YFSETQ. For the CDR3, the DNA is TGCGCCAGCAGCTTGGACGGGGTTTCTAGGGAGACCCAGTACTTC. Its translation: CASSLDGVSRETQYF.

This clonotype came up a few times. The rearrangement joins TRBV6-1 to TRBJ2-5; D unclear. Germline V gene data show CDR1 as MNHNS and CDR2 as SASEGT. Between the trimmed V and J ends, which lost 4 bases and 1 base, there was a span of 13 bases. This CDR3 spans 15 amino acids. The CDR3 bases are TGTGCCAGCAGTGTGGCCCCACTGGTCCAAGAGACCCAGTACTTC. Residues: CASSVAPLVQETQYF.